This TCR beta chain was found in a study of CD8+CD57+ T cells in acquired aplastic anemia. Study background: The DNA of sorted CD4+ and CD8+ cells averaged approximately 3.3 ug. Findings and limits, study-wide: Controls did not differ significantly from patients in CD8+ Simpson's diversity. Between patients and controls, about 30 CD8+ CDR3 sequences were found in common.

Genomic DNA acted as the template from which TCR beta VDJ combination and CDR3 sequence profiling were carried out. MiXCR, applied by TCRdb to the reads, yields one record per CDR3 protein. The sample holds 160,000 or so distinct CDR3 sequences, approximately 44% seen once. All sequencing subjects had displayed CD8+CD57+ cell expansion on flow cytometry. This clonotype was seen just once. The antigen is unknown. Per germline, CDR1 MGHRA and CDR2 YSYEKL. V dropped 0 bases and J dropped 3; count of bases not matched to a gene: 7. The CDR3 is made up of 16 amino acids. V and J are TRBV4-1 and TRBJ2-5; 7 bases are shared with TRBD1. This clonotype was obtained from a human donor with aplastic anemia. Material for sequencing was sorted CD4+, CD8+, or CD8+CD57+ T cells (not recorded which) from PBMCs. CDR3 region: CASSQDRGGRKETQYF. The CDR3 DNA is TGCGCCAGCAGCCAAGATCGAGGGGGCCGAAAAGAGACCCAGTACTTC.